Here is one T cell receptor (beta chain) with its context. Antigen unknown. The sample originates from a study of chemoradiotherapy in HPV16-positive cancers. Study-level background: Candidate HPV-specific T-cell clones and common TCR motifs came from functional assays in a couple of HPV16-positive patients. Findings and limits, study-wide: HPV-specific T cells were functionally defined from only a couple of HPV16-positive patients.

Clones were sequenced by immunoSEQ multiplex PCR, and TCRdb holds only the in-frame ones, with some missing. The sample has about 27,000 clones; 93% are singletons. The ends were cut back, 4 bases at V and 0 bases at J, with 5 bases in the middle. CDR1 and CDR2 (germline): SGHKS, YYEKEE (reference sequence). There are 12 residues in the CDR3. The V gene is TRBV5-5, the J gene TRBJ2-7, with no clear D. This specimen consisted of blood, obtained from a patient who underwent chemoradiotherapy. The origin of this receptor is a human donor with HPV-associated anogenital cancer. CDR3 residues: CASSLSSYEQYF. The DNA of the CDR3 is TGTGCCAGCAGCCTGAGCTCCTACGAGCAGTACTTC.